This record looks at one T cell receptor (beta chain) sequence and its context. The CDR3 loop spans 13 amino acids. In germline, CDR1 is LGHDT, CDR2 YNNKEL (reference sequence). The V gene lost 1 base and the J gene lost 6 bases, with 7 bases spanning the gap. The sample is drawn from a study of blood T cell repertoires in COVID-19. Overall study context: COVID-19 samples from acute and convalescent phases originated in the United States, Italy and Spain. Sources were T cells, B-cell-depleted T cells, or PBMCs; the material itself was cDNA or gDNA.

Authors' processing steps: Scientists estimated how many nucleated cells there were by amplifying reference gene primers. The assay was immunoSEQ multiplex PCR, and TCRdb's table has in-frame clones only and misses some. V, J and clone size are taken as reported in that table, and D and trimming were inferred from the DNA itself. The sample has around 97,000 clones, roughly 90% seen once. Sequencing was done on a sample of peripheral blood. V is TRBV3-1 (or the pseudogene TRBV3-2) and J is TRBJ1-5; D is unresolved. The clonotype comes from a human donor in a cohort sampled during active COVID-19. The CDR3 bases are TGTGCCAGCAGCCAAGGCGGGTTTCAGCCCCAGCATTTT. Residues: CASSQGGFQPQHF.